This T cell receptor beta chain comes out of a study of cytomegalovirus exposure and HLA in healthy donors. Despite likely unrecorded immune exposures, the donors were nominally healthy at the time of sampling. Primers included in the PCR were 60 Vbeta and 13 Jbeta primers. The protocol was immunoSEQ multiplex PCR, while the TCRdb copy is restricted to in-frame clones and leaves out a portion. The data show over 100,000 clones, with around nine tenths seen just once and 4% to 6.5% held by the top ten. This sequence originates from a woman aged 25 to 39 in good health and CMV-seronegative. Sequencing was performed on PBMCs.

The CDR3 region is CASRSQVGSRGAFF. The CDR3 bases are TGTGCCAGCAGGTCCCAAGTCGGCTCCCGGGGAGCTTTCTTT. The V call is TRBV7-2, the J call TRBJ1-1; D is undetermined. Germline V gene sequence: CDR1 SGHTA, CDR2 FQGNSA. Between the trimmed V and J ends, which lost 6 bases and 10 bases, there was a span of 21 bases. This CDR3 comprises 14 residues.